These 4 T cell receptor beta chains came from one sample sequenced in a study of T-cell memory formation after mild COVID-19. TCRdb used MiXCR to reprocess the 5' RACE reads, holding one entry per CDR3 protein. The data hold 500,000 to 600,000 distinct CDR3 sequences, with over 15% observed a single time. Sequencing used PBMCs or a T cell subset sorted from them (not recorded which). These receptors were obtained from an adult woman who had mild COVID-19 (a few samples of this study predate the infection). Cell type and time point are not known.

This chain links TRBV6-1 with TRBJ2-3; D is perhaps TRBD1 (5 bases). CDR3 length equals 14 residues. In germline, CDR1 is MNHNS, CDR2 SASEGT. Trimming stripped 2 bases from V and 3 bases from J, with 9 bases between. The chain's CDR3 is CASSESTGTDTQYF. Written as DNA, the CDR3 is TGTGCCAGCAGTGAATCAACAGGTACAGATACGCAGTATTTT.

This sequence joins TRBV7-9 and TRBJ2-3, with D perhaps TRBD2 (5 bases). There are 14 residues in the CDR3. Germline CDR1 and CDR2: SEHNR and FQNEAQ (reference sequence). Trimming removed 0 bases from V and 5 bases from J, with 9 bases in between. The CDR3 protein is CASSLAGVLDTQYF. The CDR3 region has the DNA TGTGCCAGCAGCTTAGCGGGAGTCCTAGATACGCAGTATTTT.

The V call is TRBV18, the J call TRBJ2-7; D is perhaps TRBD1 (5 bases). Trimming took off 0 bases at V and 2 bases at J, with 14 bases between the two ends. CDR3 size: 16 residues. CDR1 and CDR2 (germline): KGHSH, LQKENI. The CDR3 protein is CASSPPFTGRTYEQYF. The CDR3 coding sequence is TGTGCCAGCTCACCACCGTTCACAGGTCGAACCTACGAGCAGTACTTC.

The chain links TRBV5-1 to TRBJ1-6; the D gene is possibly TRBD1 (6 bases). The length of the CDR3 is 15 residues. CDR1 and CDR2 from the germline V gene are SGHRS and YFSETQ. The ends were cut back, 0 bases at V and 7 bases at J, with 11 bases in the middle. CDR3 sequence reads: CASSLGSQGNSPLHF. The CDR3 DNA reads as TGCGCCAGCAGCTTGGGTAGCCAGGGGAATTCACCCCTCCACTTT.